This T cell receptor (beta chain) emerged from a study of CD8+ T cells in alopecia areata. Study at large: The study gave treated patients oral tofacitinib at 5 to 10 mg twice daily. General observations from the study: An increase in clonality over normal scalp was evident in lesional scalp, especially alopecia totalis/universalis.

Trimming removed 6 bases at V and 1 base at J, with 12 bases between. The CDR3 sequence is 15 residues long. The germline V gene encodes CDR1 MDHEN and CDR2 SYDVKM. CD4+ and CD8+ T cells were sorted from PBMCs stained for CD3, CD4 and CD8. About this clone itself: Its cognate antigen is unknown.

Reverse transcription of extracted RNA yielded cDNA, which provided the sequencing template. TCRdb's copy holds only in-frame clones and misses some; the assay was immunoSEQ multiplex PCR. This table has 110,000 to 150,000 clones, about 51% appearing once. The material sequenced was CD4+ T cells sorted from blood, taken at week 0. The receptor comes from a human donor with alopecia areata. V gene TRBV28 combines with J gene TRBJ2-2; tentative D call: TRBD1 (6 bases). The CDR3: CASRPGQLNTGELFF. As DNA, the CDR3 is TGTGCCAGCAGACCCGGACAGTTGAACACCGGGGAGCTGTTTTTT.